This TCR beta chain stems from a study of cytomegalovirus exposure and HLA in healthy donors (TCRdb year 2017). Background on the whole study: According to an earlier analysis of 587 of the donors, some 170 million T cells yielded roughly 110 million unique TCR beta sequences and 250 to 350 Gb of sequence data. High-throughput TCR immunosequencing, statistical association of individual TCRs with disease status, and machine learning were combined to predict cytomegalovirus infection status. Among over 350 genotyped donors of the cohort, an average of roughly 240,000 unique TCR beta nucleotide sequences were sequenced per donor, roughly a sixth of them non-productive. Along with the approximately 650-subject first cohort, a separate validation cohort of more than 90 different subjects was used. Every discovery cohort repertoire had been produced on one sequencing platform. Roughly 300 gigabases of sequencing data and tens of millions of unique TCR sequences made up an early release that covered over 550 HLA-typed donors. The study used immunosequencing to profile the T cell repertoires of some 600 subjects and linked those repertoires to cytomegalovirus serostatus. Both class I and class II loci were covered by HLA typing, at four-digit resolution. To study patterns of TCR occurrence, a later analysis re-analyzed previously published TCR beta repertoires from 666 donors and added high-resolution HLA genotyping. Of the 300 to 500 genotyped donors, 65% to 90% were placed in the genetic ancestry cluster associated with self-reported Caucasian donors. Four to six DR-DQ haplotypes were handled as single units for association and clustering, since linkage in the cohort was strong. In the later analysis, no new phenotypic data were used to find candidate immune exposures; instead, reliance was placed on TCR beta sequences and their occurrence across donors. The number of donors typed differed by locus, with about 620-630 for A, B, C, DRB1 and DQB1, 522 for DQA1, approximately 570 for DPA1, and some 440 for DPB1. In a later genetic analysis, genome-wide SNP genotypes for about 55% of the roughly 700 donors were used, and that subset was treated as a discovery cohort. An earlier analysis of several hundred of the donors used high-throughput TCR beta sequencing to judge whether each TCR beta V gene segment behaved as functional or pseudogenic. Alongside the repertoire data, information on donor age, sex, ethnicity and CMV serostatus was compiled. The aim of the study was to test whether cataloging public T cell receptors could identify signatures of past pathogen exposure. The full study reports these points: A few of the identified cytomegalovirus-associated TCR beta chains were confirmed in vitro to be specific for cytomegalovirus antigens. A cluster of highly shared sequence variants was judged likely to represent a technical artifact of the sequencing pipeline. Strong co-occurrence of HLA alleles, especially DR and DQ, made assigning TCR associations to individual alleles difficult. Because counts were too low, roughly 17 rarely observed V segments, including chromosome 9 orphons, were left out of the earlier analysis of about 500 of the donors. Most CMV-associated TCR beta chains appeared to be HLA-restricted in a later analysis, and the HLA associations seemed to be driven largely by CMV exposure. Cytomegalovirus status was reported to be diagnosed by the classifier with high specificity and sensitivity in both the original and validation cohorts. Because HLA typing was unavailable for some donors at each locus, only the typed subset was used in association tests. A later genetic analysis associated a missense DCLRE1C variant with V-gene and J-gene trimming of TCR beta chains, and an independent cohort replicated the association. Some IMGT-functional V segments, including TRBV6-2 and TRBV6-3, could not be distinguished by the 87-base-pair reads and were therefore excluded. A later analysis associated roughly 17,000 TCR beta sequences with specific HLA alleles at a false discovery rate of 0.05. The only immune exposure information available for the cohort was CMV serostatus. In an earlier analysis of over 550 of the donors, most TCR beta V segments were observed in productive rearrangements about 87% or about 30% of the time, broadly matching IMGT annotations. A further reported finding was that TCR beta sequences accurately predicted the HLA-A and HLA-B alleles for most subjects in the first cohort. According to a later analysis, parvovirus B19, influenza, CMV and Epstein-Barr virus appeared linked to several top co-occurrence clusters. Correlated functional status among segregating V segments might be attributable to linkage disequilibrium, but an unknown experimental factor could not be ruled out. In a later genetic analysis, fewer N-insertions in productive TCRs were reported among donors in an Asian-associated ancestry cluster than the approximately 710-donor mean. In the study, about 150 TCR beta chains were listed as associated with cytomegalovirus. In a later analysis, HLA-associated TCR beta chains were found to be more clonally expanded and to have lower generation probabilities than equally common non-associated chains. According to a later analysis, TCR association rates differed among HLA loci, with DRB1 alleles showing the most associated TCRs and HLA-C alleles showing the fewest. Roughly uniform sequencing depth across donors was assumed in presence/absence analyses, although this assumption may not hold. This cohort had only TCR beta chains sequenced, and the lack of alpha or paired-chain data limited which features could be detected. Across donors, most TCR sequences were observed very rarely, whereas some public TCRs were present in many individuals. The authors suggested that the approach could potentially be generalized to other disease states and immunological phenotypes.

Libraries were constructed by the immunoSEQ multiplex PCR assay. A mixture of 60 forward primers for TCR Vbeta segments and 13 reverse primers for TCR Jbeta segments was used in the multiplex PCR. A multiplex PCR assay on genomic DNA amplified the CDR3 region of rearranged TCR beta genes. The Illumina HiSeq System was used to sequence the amplified TCR beta libraries as 87-base-pair reads. Turning to the authors' computational methods: A later analysis tallied 75 million to 95 million unique TCR beta chains across the 666 repertoires, and some 10 million of those chains were shared by two or more donors. Raw reads were error-corrected and collapsed into unique sequences with a nearest-neighbor algorithm that merged closely related sequences to remove PCR and sequencing errors. Alignment of CDR3 sequences to IMGT reference sequences was used to assign V, D and J gene segments. For a sequence to be retained, at least a six-nucleotide match to both a V gene segment and a J gene segment was required. A rearrangement was called productive if the CDR3 had no stop codons and remained in frame with V and J, and every other rearrangement was called non-productive. CDR3 was defined by IMGT convention, running from the second conserved V-encoded cysteine to the conserved J-encoded phenylalanine. The earlier analysis of 500 to 650 of the donors excluded any sequence lacking an unambiguous match to a single V gene segment. An earlier analysis of fewer than 650 of the donors classified V segments as functional when productive rearrangements were above 56.7% and as segregating when the standard deviation between donors was above 5%. To diagnose cytomegalovirus status from the catalog of TCR beta chain sequences, a statistical classification framework was built. In a later analysis, V and J genes were assigned by comparing TCR nucleotide sequences against IMGT/GENE-DB human TR gene sequences. In a later analysis, CDR3 sequences and most-parsimonious VDJ recombination scenarios were assigned using the TCRdist pipeline. In a later analysis, every TCR beta chain was defined by the combination of its CDR3 amino acid sequence and its V-gene family, and reads without a unique V-gene family were dropped. To address suspected cross-contamination and a sequencing artifact, a later analysis removed a few hundred highly shared, low-generation-probability nucleotide sequences. In a later analysis, a clonal expansion index for each public chain was calculated from normalized within-repertoire ranks of inferred template counts. In a later analysis, generation probabilities were computed using a VDJ recombination model fitted to out-of-frame rearrangements, and the results were checked against IGoR. In a later analysis, hypergeometric tests were used to score TCR-TCR, TCR-HLA and TCR-CMV co-occurrence, with a repertoire-size bias correction applied to TCR pairs. To estimate false discovery rates, a later analysis permuted the HLA or CMV assignments 20 times. In a later analysis, co-occurring TCRs were grouped using DBSCAN, with TCRdist sequence similarity added in when clustering inside HLA-allele-positive subsets. Repertoires with fewer than 30,000 or more than 120,000 public chains were left out of co-occurrence clustering, as were about 5 repertoires with anomalous nucleotide sharing. In TCRdb, the immuneACCESS table is reduced to in-frame sequences with V and J assigned. These tables do not hold every clone; where another copy was compared, an unresolved V gene accounts for under half, and the others remain unexplained. V, J and clone size are those of that table, while D and trimming were read from the DNA. This sample comprises around 150,000 clones, approximately 61% of them detected only once. 1.5% to 2% of the sample lies in the top ten.

This clone was recorded a few times. The antigen it binds to is not known. Nothing much larger sits one base from this clone, and base qualities are not available. In total, around 600 healthy bone marrow donors made up the cohort. At the time of sampling, every cohort member was nominally healthy, though immune exposures that went unrecorded were likely present. CMV serostatus was positive for 289 and negative for about 55% of the roughly 670 cohort members, and was not recorded for this donor. A peripheral blood sample was provided by each donor, and peripheral blood mononuclear cells were used for TCR beta sequencing. The Qiagen DNeasy Blood Extraction Kit was used to extract genomic DNA from the blood cell samples. V loses 0 bases, J loses 4 bases, and the germline ends lie 12 bases apart. The CDR3 covers 15 residues, taking in both the cysteine and the phenylalanine. Only the CDR3 part of the read is kept: 45 bases, read in frame from the first base. CDR1 ENHRY and CDR2 SYGVKD are derived from the germline V gene.

This receptor was taken from a human donor in good health. In this chain, TRBV10-3 is recombined with TRBJ1-1; TRBD1 is a weak D gene call, 5 bases matching. The specimen sequenced was PBMCs. Here the CDR3 is given as CAISESGPGGTEAFF. At the DNA level, the sequence is TGTGCCATCAGTGAGTCGGGGCCCGGGGGCACTGAAGCTTTCTTT.